Shown below are 21 T cell receptor beta chains from a single sample sequenced in a study of blood T cell repertoires in COVID-19. Repertoires were generated with immunoSEQ multiplex PCR, while TCRdb's copy carries only in-frame clones and drops some. Counted here are about 76,000 clones, approximately 86% occurring once; the ten biggest clones make up over 15%. Sequenced material: peripheral blood. These receptors were obtained from a human donor in a cohort sampled during active COVID-19.

This chain connects TRBV7-3 to TRBJ1-4; 8 nucleotides match TRBD1. This CDR3 comprises 15 residues. Germline CDR1 is SGHTA and CDR2 is FQGTGA. After removal of 4 bases from V and 7 bases from J, the junction contained 8 bases not matched to a gene. The CDR3 protein is CASSSGQGLSEKLFF. Here the CDR3 DNA reads TGTGCCAGCAGCTCAGGACAGGGTTTAAGTGAAAAACTGTTTTTT.

The chain uses TRBV9 and TRBJ2-3; D perhaps matches TRBD2 (6 bases). Germline CDR1 and CDR2: SGDLS and YYNGEE. Trimming shortened V by 7 bases and J by 2 bases, and 14 bases separated the two germline ends. This CDR3 is 14 amino acids long. The CDR3: CASVRDLNTDTQYF. The CDR3 nucleotides are TGTGCCAGCGTCCGGGACTTGAACACAGATACGCAGTATTTT. Full variable domain (missing parts from reference TRBV9 and TRBJ2-3): DSGVTQTPKHLITATGQRVTLRCSPRSGDLSVYWYQQSLDQGLQFLIQYYNGEERAKGNILERFSAQQFPDLHSELNLSSLELGDSALYFCASVRDLNTDTQYFGPGTRLTVL.

In its sample, this clone was seen a few times. The chain joins TRBV2 to TRBJ1-6; D is uncertain. This CDR3 contains 13 residues. The germline V gene has CDR1 SNHLY and CDR2 FYNNEI. V was clipped by 7 bases and J by 15 bases, with 19 bases between them. DNA of the CDR3: TGTGCCAGCACCCTGATTACCATCCGGGTCCTCCACTTT. It encodes CASTLITIRVLHF.

The chain employs TRBV4-1 and TRBJ2-7; D gene unclear. This CDR3 is built from 16 residues. V lost 3 bases and J 6 bases, leaving 21 bases between the germline ends. The germline V gene has CDR1 MGHRA and CDR2 YSYEKL. CDR3: CASSHPSPDRRGEQYF. CDR3 nucleotides: TGCGCCAGCAGCCACCCATCTCCGGATCGACGAGGCGAGCAGTACTTC.

V usage is TRBV2 and J usage is TRBJ1-2; D call uncertain. V was cut by 7 bases and J by 4 bases, with 13 bases left in between. Germline loops: CDR1 SNHLY, CDR2 FYNNEI. There are 13 residues in the CDR3. CDR3 amino acids: CASTPGSIYGYTF. DNA of the CDR3: TGTGCCAGCACCCCAGGATCCATCTATGGCTACACCTTC. The entire variable domain, with the rest obtained from reference TRBV2 and TRBJ1-2, is as follows: EPEVTQTPSHQVTQMGQEVILRCVPISNHLYFYWYRQILGQKVEFLVSFYNNEISEKSEIFDDQFSVERPDGSNFTLKIRSTKLEDSAMYFCASTPGSIYGYTFGSGTRLTVV.

The chain uses TRBV28 and TRBJ2-7; 7 bases align to TRBD2. From germline, CDR1 is MDHEN and CDR2 SYDVKM. This CDR3 is 17 amino acids long. The V and J ends lost 4 bases and 2 bases, in that order; junction bases with no gene match: 14. CDR3 DNA: TGTGCCAGCAGTTCCGGGGGGACGGACGCTTGGGCCTACGAGCAGTACTTC. Its protein is CASSSGGTDAWAYEQYF.

The chain has TRBV24-1 and TRBJ2-5; D possibly corresponds to TRBD2 (6 bases). CDR3 size: 15 residues. The V gene lost 5 bases and the J gene lost 5 bases, with 17 bases spanning the gap. CDR1 is KGHDR and CDR2 is SFDVKD in the germline V gene. CDR3 region: CATSVSLGGGETQYF. CDR3 coding DNA: TGTGCCACCAGTGTATCCTTGGGGGGAGGTGAGACCCAGTACTTC.

The gene calls are TRBV6-1 and TRBJ2-1; TRBD2 matches at 8 bases. CDR1 MNHNS and CDR2 SASEGT come from the germline V gene. V was pared by 6 bases and J by 5 bases, with 6 bases of the junction left unmatched. The CDR3 runs to 14 residues. In DNA form, the CDR3 reads TGTGCCAGCAGAACGAGCGGGGGAAACAATGAGCAGTTCTTC. Its translation is CASRTSGGNNEQFF.

The chain joins TRBV4-1 to TRBJ2-4; D uncertain. Germline V gives CDR1 MGHRA, CDR2 YSYEKL. The length of the CDR3 is 15 residues. V was cut by 4 bases and J by 0 bases, with 10 bases left in between. The chain's CDR3 is CASSPYYLAKNIQYF. In nucleotides, the CDR3 is TGCGCCAGCAGCCCCTACTATCTAGCCAAAAACATTCAGTACTTC.

The rearrangement uses TRBV2 and TRBJ1-4; D is undetermined. Trimming cost V 6 bases and J 5 bases, with 13 bases left between them. CDR3 length: 14 residues. Germline CDR1 reads SNHLY; CDR2 reads FYNNEI. The CDR3 is CASRPTEVNEKLFF. In DNA form, the CDR3 reads TGTGCCAGCAGACCGACCGAGGTCAATGAAAAACTGTTTTTT.

This sequence joins TRBV10-3 and TRBJ2-7; 9 nucleotides match TRBD1. This CDR3 is 15 amino acids long. Losses at the gene ends were 4 bases for V and 4 bases for J; bases not matched to a gene: 8. The germline V gene has CDR1 ENHRY and CDR2 SYGVKD. The CDR3 sequence is CAISGLPGQGYEQYF. The CDR3 bases are TGTGCCATCAGTGGGTTGCCCGGACAGGGGTACGAGCAGTACTTC.

This sequence joins TRBV6-2 or TRBV6-3 and TRBJ1-2, with D maybe TRBD1 (6 bases). The CDR3 length is 13 residues. Trimming took 2 bases from V and 7 from J, leaving 11 bases between them. Germline V gene data show CDR1 as MNHEY and CDR2 as SVGEGT. CDR3 loop: CASSYDRNGGYTF. CDR3 bases: TGTGCCAGCAGTTACGACAGGAATGGTGGCTACACCTTC.

This chain joins TRBV18 and TRBJ2-5; 9 nucleotides line up with TRBD1. This CDR3 has 15 residues. Trimming removed 3 bases from V and 2 bases from J; junction bases left unmatched: 4. Germline CDR1 reads KGHSH; CDR2 reads LQKENI. Written as DNA, the CDR3 is TGTGCCAGCTCACCCATCGGGACAGGGCAAGAGACCCAGTACTTC. Amino acid sequence: CASSPIGTGQETQYF.

The gene calls are TRBV21-1 and TRBJ2-2; no check of the table's D call, TRBD1, against the DNA was made. TRBV21-1 is a pseudogene segment. CDR3 length: 15 residues. CDR3 sequence reads: CASSNGTGGPGELFF. Written as DNA, the CDR3 is TGTGCCAGCAGCAATGGGACAGGGGGCCCCGGGGAGCTGTTTTTT.

This clone has a single count. This rearrangement joins TRBV5-6 to TRBJ2-1; D perhaps matches TRBD2 (5 bases). CDR1 and CDR2 (germline): SGHDT, YYEEEE. V was shortened by 6 bases and J by 0 bases, with 13 bases between the two germline ends. The CDR3 spans 15 residues. The CDR3 DNA reads TGTGCCAGCATCGATGTCGGGGACTCCTACAATGAGCAGTTCTTC. Protein sequence: CASIDVGDSYNEQFF.

The V and J genes are TRBV27 and TRBJ2-3; D might be TRBD2 (6 bases). This CDR3 has 17 residues. Germline assignment: CDR1 MNHEY and CDR2 SMNVEV (reference sequence). V was cut by 8 bases and J by 5 bases, with 26 bases left in between. In nucleotides, the CDR3 is TGTGCCAGCGGATCTTATCGGGTAGCGGCCGAAGGAGATACGCAGTATTTT. Its translation: CASGSYRVAAEGDTQYF.

This rearrangement joins TRBV5-1 to TRBJ2-1; D is unresolved. Trimming pared 0 bases from V and 1 base from J, leaving 11 bases between. This CDR3 has 16 residues. Germline V CDR1 and CDR2: SGHRS, YFSETQ. The CDR3 here is CASSLVDGFSYNEQFF. CDR3 sequence (DNA): TGCGCCAGCAGCTTGGTTGACGGGTTTTCCTACAATGAGCAGTTCTTC.

The V call is TRBV5-5, the J call TRBJ1-5, with D unclear. Trimming removed 1 base at V and 2 bases at J, with 7 bases between. The CDR3 totals 14 residues. Germline assignment: CDR1 SGHKS and CDR2 YYEKEE (reference sequence). The CDR3 bases are TGTGCCAGCAGCTTGTACGGTGGCAATCAGCCCCAGCATTTT. It encodes CASSLYGGNQPQHF. Looking up the rest from reference TRBV5-5 and TRBJ1-5 gives the full variable domain: DAGVTQSPTHLIKTRGQQVTLRCSPISGHKSVSWYQQVLGQGPQFIFQYYEKEERGRGNFPDRFSARQFPNYSSELNVNALLLGDSALYLCASSLYGGNQPQHFGDGTRLSIL.

The chain employs TRBV7-6 and TRBJ2-2; D may be TRBD2 (6 bases). Trimming cost V 4 bases and J 4 bases, with 13 bases left between them. The CDR3 spans 15 residues. Germline lookup yields CDR1 SGHVS and CDR2 FNYEAQ. The CDR3 bases are TGTGCCAGCAGCTCCCCAGGGAGGAGCACCGGGGAGCTGTTTTTT. This codes for CASSSPGRSTGELFF.

The rearrangement uses TRBV11-1 and TRBJ2-3; D may be TRBD2 (5 bases). Trimming shortened V by 5 bases and J by 4 bases, and 19 bases separated the two germline ends. Germline lookup yields CDR1 SGHAT and CDR2 FQDESV (reference sequence). CDR3 length: 16 residues. The CDR3 DNA sequence: TGTGCCAGCAGCACCTCCCCGGGAAGCCCCCCAGATACGCAGTATTTT. Residues: CASSTSPGSPPDTQYF.

This chain connects TRBV4-2 to TRBJ2-7, with TRBD2 matching 8 bases. Germline assignment: CDR1 LGHNA and CDR2 YNFKEQ. V lost 0 bases to trimming and J lost 3 bases; unmatched junction nucleotides: 4. The CDR3 length is 15 residues. Here the CDR3 DNA reads TGTGCCAGCAGCCAAGATTCGGGGGGGGTCTACGAGCAGTACTTC. Translated: CASSQDSGGVYEQYF.